Shown below are 29 T cell receptor beta chains from a single sample sequenced in a study of T cell responses to AZD1222 COVID-19 vaccine. The method was immunoSEQ multiplex PCR; TCRdb's version includes in-frame clones alone and lacks a portion of them. Of about 200,000 clones listed, under 95% were seen once; the top ten hold 0.9% to 1.1%. The sequencing here drew on peripheral blood, taken 28 days after the second AZD1222 dose. These receptors were taken from an adult who received the AZD1222 COVID-19 vaccine.

This clone was seen only once. This chain's CDR3 is CASSQDSQYNSPLHF. In nucleotides, the CDR3 is TGTGCCAGCAGCCAAGATAGCCAGTATAATTCACCCCTCCACTTT. The chain joins TRBV3-1 (or the pseudogene TRBV3-2) to TRBJ1-6; D gene ambiguous. The V end lost 0 bases, the J end lost 4 bases, and 7 bases lay between the germline ends. This CDR3 region has 15 residues. CDR1 LGHDT and CDR2 YNNKEL come from the germline V gene (reference sequence).

As to this clone: At the DNA level, this CDR3 is encoded by other sequences in the same sample as well. The CDR3 is CASSFRQPQHF. The CDR3 DNA sequence: TGTGCCAGCAGTTTCCGTCAGCCCCAGCATTTT. The chain recombines TRBV28 with TRBJ1-5; D gene uncertain. Germline V gene lookup returns CDR1 MDHEN and CDR2 SYDVKM. This CDR3 region has 11 residues. V lost 3 bases, J lost 6 bases, and 3 bases lay in between.

The chain carries TRBV28 and TRBJ2-7, with D tentatively TRBD2 (6 bases). CDR1 and CDR2 from the germline V gene are MDHEN and SYDVKM. The ends were cut back, 6 bases at V and 2 bases at J, with 17 bases in the middle. The CDR3 has 15 residues. CDR3 loop: CASRYSGDRTYEQYF. The DNA for the CDR3 is TGTGCCAGCAGATATTCGGGAGATCGGACCTACGAGCAGTACTTC.

In nucleotides, the CDR3 is TGTGCCAGCAGTGATAGGGACAGCCCGCCTGAAGCTTTCTTT. This translates into CASSDRDSPPEAFF. This chain connects TRBV2 to TRBJ1-1; 7 bases are shared with TRBD1. After removal of 3 bases from V and 6 bases from J, the junction contained 7 bases not matched to a gene. This CDR3 comprises 14 residues. Germline V gene data show CDR1 as SNHLY and CDR2 as FYNNEI.

This clone was seen only once. The chain employs TRBV6-6 and TRBJ1-2, with D possibly TRBD1 on 6 matching bases. V dropped 4 bases and J dropped 7 bases, with 13 bases sitting between them. This CDR3 is 13 amino acids long. The germline CDR1 and CDR2 sequences are MNHNY and SVGAGI (reference sequence). CDR3 nucleotides: TGTGCCAGCAGTTTCTCAGGGGAGGGTGGCTACACCTTC. This encodes CASSFSGEGGYTF.

The V call is TRBV27, the J call TRBJ1-2, with a weak D call TRBD1 (6 bases). This CDR3 contains 14 residues. V dropped 7 bases and J dropped 3 bases, with 15 bases sitting between them. Germline-derived CDR1 and CDR2 are MNHEY and SMNVEV (reference sequence). CDR3 residues: CASTRLGGYYGYTF. The DNA for the CDR3 is TGTGCCAGCACTCGTTTAGGGGGGTACTATGGCTACACCTTC.

V and J are TRBV15 and TRBJ1-4, with TRBD1 as a possible D gene (6 bases). Trimming stripped 1 base from V and 7 bases from J, with 13 bases between. Germline V gene sequence: CDR1 LNHNV, CDR2 YYDKDF (reference sequence). This CDR3 contains 15 residues. CDR3 in amino acids: CATSRARGAGEKLFF. CDR3 coding DNA: TGTGCCACCAGCAGAGCAAGGGGGGCTGGTGAAAAACTGTTTTTT. Together with reference TRBV15 and TRBJ1-4, the CDR3 gives the full variable domain: DAMVIQNPRYQVTQFGKPVTLSCSQTLNHNVMYWYQQKSSQAPKLLFHYYDKDFNNEADTPDNFQSRRPNTSFCFLDIRSPGLGDTAMYLCATSRARGAGEKLFFGSGTQLSVL.

In this sample, this clone turned up a few times. The chain joins TRBV3-1 (or the pseudogene TRBV3-2) to TRBJ2-7; D remains unclear. Trimming took 1 base from V and 7 from J, leaving 11 bases between them. This CDR3 has 13 amino acids. Germline CDR1 and CDR2: LGHDT and YNNKEL (reference sequence). CDR3 in DNA: TGTGCCAGCAGCCAAGCAAGGGTCTCGGAGCAGTACTTC. Translating gives CASSQARVSEQYF.

The chain combines TRBV7-9 with TRBJ1-6; no firm D call. CDR1 and CDR2 (germline): SEHNR, FQNEAQ (reference sequence). The CDR3 contains 15 residues. Deletions cut 5 bases from V and 4 bases from J, with 12 bases between. The DNA for the CDR3 is TGTGCCAGCAGCCCCGCCGCGAGTTATAATTCACCCCTCCACTTT. It yields the protein CASSPAASYNSPLHF.

This clone has just one count. The chain has TRBV7-9 and TRBJ2-3; 7 nucleotides match TRBD1. The CDR3 has 13 residues. The V gene's germline CDR1 is SEHNR and CDR2 FQNEAQ (reference sequence). The V segment lost 7 bases and the J segment 8 bases; nucleotides outside the gene matches: 9. CDR3 residues: CASTDPNRGTQYF. The CDR3 DNA is TGTGCCAGCACCGATCCAAACAGGGGTACGCAGTATTTT.

The gene calls are TRBV28 and TRBJ2-7; TRBD1 matches at 9 bases. This CDR3 is built from 14 residues. The germline CDR1 and CDR2 sequences are MDHEN and SYDVKM. Trimming removed 5 bases from V and 4 bases from J; junction bases left unmatched: 6. Here the CDR3 reads CASSPGTGLYEQYF. For the CDR3, the DNA is TGTGCCAGCAGTCCCGGGACAGGGCTATACGAGCAGTACTTC.

V is TRBV2 and J is TRBJ1-3, with D hard to call. V lost 7 bases and J lost 0, with 13 bases in between. The CDR3 extends over 15 amino acids. In germline, CDR1 is SNHLY, CDR2 FYNNEI. The CDR3 region has the DNA TGTGCCAGCAATTACGGCGTAAGCTCTGGAAACACCATATATTTT. It specifies CASNYGVSSGNTIYF.

CDR3 amino acids: CASSRTDRDGYTF. CDR3 sequence (DNA): TGTGCCAGCAGCCGTACGGACAGGGACGGCTACACCTTC. The chain joins TRBV7-9 to TRBJ1-2, with 8 nucleotides matching TRBD1. Per germline, CDR1 SEHNR and CDR2 FQNEAQ (reference sequence). Trimming at V came to 5 bases and at J to 8 bases, leaving 7 bases not matched to a gene. The CDR3 has 13 residues.

This chain connects TRBV28 to TRBJ2-1; D is unclear. CDR1 is MDHEN, CDR2 SYDVKM, per germline. The V end was cut by 3 bases, the J end by 7 bases, with 7 bases between. CDR3 size: 12 residues. The DNA for the CDR3 is TGTGCCAGCAGTTTCATGAGGAATGAGCAGTTCTTC. Translated, it gives CASSFMRNEQFF.

The CDR3: CASSLTSDHNEQFF. In nucleotides, the CDR3 is TGTGCCAGCAGCTTAACCAGTGACCACAATGAGCAGTTCTTC. The chain uses TRBV7-3 and TRBJ2-1, with D unclear. The CDR3 loop spans 14 amino acids. Germline V gene sequence: CDR1 SGHTA, CDR2 FQGTGA. The ends were cut back, 0 bases at V and 5 bases at J, with 8 bases in the middle.

This chain uses TRBV7-6 with TRBJ1-6, with no clear D. Trimming removed 3 bases from V and 7 bases from J, with 10 bases in between. The CDR3 is 14 residues long. Germline CDR1 and CDR2: SGHVS and FNYEAQ. DNA of the CDR3: TGTGCCAGCAGCTTCGGCCAGTCGAATTCACCCCTCCACTTT. Amino acid sequence: CASSFGQSNSPLHF.

V gene TRBV30 combines with J gene TRBJ2-7, with 7 bases aligning to TRBD1. The CDR3 runs 14 residues. Trimming took 2 bases from V and 3 from J; bases not matched to a gene: 7. Germline V gene lookup returns CDR1 GTSNPN and CDR2 SVGIG (reference sequence). The CDR3 protein is CAWSLGGGHYEQYF. The CDR3 DNA sequence: TGTGCCTGGAGTTTAGGGGGCGGGCACTACGAGCAGTACTTC. The full variable domain, its missing parts supplied by reference TRBV30 and TRBJ2-7, is SQTIHQWPATLVQPVGSPLSLECTVEGTSNPNLYWYRQAAGRGLQLLFYSVGIGQISSEVPQNLSASRPQDRQFILSSKKLLLSDSGFYLCAWSLGGGHYEQYFGPGTRLTVT.

The chain uses TRBV9 and TRBJ2-2; 8 bases fit TRBD1. Germline V gives CDR1 SGDLS, CDR2 YYNGEE. J gave up 8 bases and V 0 bases, and 6 bases lay outside the gene matches. The CDR3 has 15 amino acids. The chain's CDR3 is CASSVVAGTGGELFF. In nucleotides, the CDR3 is TGTGCCAGCAGCGTAGTGGCAGGGACAGGAGGGGAGCTGTTTTTT.

This chain links TRBV6-8 with TRBJ2-5; 8 bases are a match to TRBD1. CDR1 is MNHGY and CDR2 is SAAAGT in the germline V gene. J gave up 2 bases and V 6 bases, and 5 bases lay outside the gene matches. The length of the CDR3 is 14 residues. The CDR3 DNA is TGTGCCAGCAGCCTGGACAGGGTACAAGAGACCCAGTACTTC. This gives the protein CASSLDRVQETQYF.

The rearrangement uses TRBV27 and TRBJ2-6, with TRBD1 as a possible D gene (5 bases). The germline CDR1 and CDR2 sequences are MNHEY and SMNVEV (reference sequence). This CDR3 has 20 amino acids. The V end was cut by 5 bases, the J end by 9 bases, with 32 bases between. As DNA, the CDR3 is TGTGCCAGCAGTGCCCCAGGGATTTACGACGGGCGGCCTTGGGTCAACGTCCTGACTTTC. Protein: CASSAPGIYDGRPWVNVLTF.

The chain has TRBV14 and TRBJ1-4; 7 nucleotides match TRBD1. In germline, CDR1 is SGHDN, CDR2 FVKESK. This CDR3 comprises 16 residues. Germline trimming cut 0 bases from V and 5 bases from J; bases unmatched to any gene: 6. CDR3 nucleotide sequence: TGTGCCAGCAGCCAAGATCGTCGGGACAGCAATGAAAAACTGTTTTTT. This codes for CASSQDRRDSNEKLFF.

With respect to this clone: Germline is not matched at one junction end, which may reflect a read error. The genes are TRBV12-3 or TRBV12-4 and TRBJ1-2; D gene ambiguous. The CDR3 is 12 amino acids. CDR3 sequence reads: CASTASGLRVTF. For the CDR3, the DNA is TGTGCCAGCACCGCGTCGGGCTTACGAGTCACTTTC.

The J gene is TRBJ1-4, the V gene TRBV9, with TRBD1 matching over 10 bases. There are 17 residues in the CDR3. V trimming: 3 bases; J trimming: 7 bases; junction bases outside the gene matches: 12. Germline V gene lookup returns CDR1 SGDLS and CDR2 YYNGEE. The CDR3 DNA reads TGTGCCAGCAGCGCCTCCGGGACAGGGGCTTTTGCTGAAAAACTGTTTTTT. Its protein product is CASSASGTGAFAEKLFF. The whole variable domain, remainder taken from reference TRBV9 and TRBJ1-4, is DSGVTQTPKHLITATGQRVTLRCSPRSGDLSVYWYQQSLDQGLQFLIQYYNGEERAKGNILERFSAQQFPDLHSELNLSSLELGDSALYFCASSASGTGAFAEKLFFGSGTQLSVL.

CDR3 in amino acids: CASSPGEGSDGYTF. Written as DNA, the CDR3 is TGTGCCAGCTCACCAGGGGAAGGTAGCGATGGCTACACCTTC. This chain uses TRBV18 with TRBJ1-2; D remains unclear. From germline, CDR1 is KGHSH and CDR2 LQKENI. V was cut by 2 bases and J by 6 bases, with 13 bases left in between. CDR3 length: 14 residues.

V is TRBV10-3 and J is TRBJ1-4; unclear D gene. V lost 2 bases to trimming and J lost 5 bases, with 6 bases between them. There are 13 residues in the CDR3. Germline V gene lookup returns CDR1 ENHRY and CDR2 SYGVKD. DNA of the CDR3: TGTGCCATCAGTGAGGGGAGGAATGAAAAACTGTTTTTT. The encoded protein is CAISEGRNEKLFF.

The chain employs TRBV5-1 and TRBJ2-5; D is possibly TRBD1 (6 bases). This CDR3 has 16 residues. Germline CDR1 reads SGHRS; CDR2 reads YFSETQ. Trimming removed 6 bases at V and 5 bases at J, with 23 bases between. The CDR3 region is CASMDFEQGFRETQYF. The CDR3 DNA is TGCGCCAGCATGGATTTCGAACAGGGTTTTAGGGAGACCCAGTACTTC.

This chain uses TRBV19 with TRBJ1-5, with a possible D match to TRBD1 (6 bases). Germline CDR1 is LNHDA and CDR2 is SQIVND (reference sequence). The V gene lost 9 bases and the J gene lost 0 bases, with 12 bases spanning the gap. The CDR3 runs to 14 residues. The CDR3: CASWRGDSNQPQHF. The CDR3 DNA reads as TGTGCCAGCTGGAGGGGGGATAGCAATCAGCCCCAGCATTTT.

As for this clone: Other DNA variants within this sample encode the same CDR3. The V call is TRBV27, the J call TRBJ1-1; 12 nucleotides line up with TRBD1. The CDR3 has 15 amino acids. CDR1 is MNHEY, CDR2 SMNVEV, per germline (reference sequence). V lost 3 bases and J lost 2; bases outside the gene matches: 1. The DNA of the CDR3 is TGTGCCAGCAGTTTTGGGACAGGGGGCAACACTGAAGCTTTCTTT. Its protein product is CASSFGTGGNTEAFF.

The rearrangement uses TRBV27 and TRBJ2-1, with D tentatively TRBD1 (6 bases). The germline V gene encodes CDR1 MNHEY and CDR2 SMNVEV (reference sequence). This CDR3 has 12 amino acids. Trimming took 6 bases from V and 9 from J, leaving 12 bases between them. Here the CDR3 reads CASRQGSGEQFF. The CDR3 DNA reads as TGTGCCAGCAGACAGGGTTCGGGTGAGCAGTTCTTC.